One and the same sample provided the 27 T cell receptor beta chains below, sequenced in a study of CD8 T cells in ankylosing spondylitis. No antigen has been assigned to these receptors. General observations from the study: Made up of about eight highly homologous variants, a TCR beta motif appeared characteristic of ankylosing spondylitis blood.

TCRdb re-analysed the 5' RACE reads in MiXCR, keeping a single row per CDR3 protein. Among fewer than 550,000 distinct CDR3 sequences, approximately 5.3% were seen once, and the ten largest hold under 4.5%. Material for sequencing was blood, either unsorted or a sorted T cell fraction (not recorded which). All receptors derive from a male donor with ankylosing spondylitis.

There are many counts of this clonotype. This chain joins TRBV4-3 and TRBJ1-3; no definite D call. Germline CDR1 LGHNA, CDR2 YSLEER. V was cut by 4 bases and J by 1 base, with 20 bases left in between. The CDR3 length is 18 residues. The CDR3 here is CASSRSSKGSASGNTIYF. CDR3 nucleotides: TGCGCCAGCAGCCGATCATCGAAAGGGTCCGCTTCTGGAAACACCATATATTTT.

This clonotype came up many times. The V call is TRBV27, the J call TRBJ1-2; 7 bases line up with TRBD1. V shed 6 bases, J shed 7 bases, and the junction held 8 bases outside the gene matches. Looked up from germline, CDR1 is MNHEY and CDR2 is SMNVEV (reference sequence). The CDR3 totals 13 residues. This chain's CDR3 is CASSPTGLGGYTF. The CDR3 nucleotides are TGTGCCAGCAGCCCGACAGGGTTGGGTGGCTACACCTTC.

This clonotype was recorded at least ten times. The chain employs TRBV5-6 and TRBJ2-1; D is perhaps TRBD2 (5 bases). The germline V gene has CDR1 SGHDT and CDR2 YYEEEE. The CDR3 consists of 13 residues. Between the trimmed V and J ends, which lost 0 bases and 10 bases, there was a span of 11 bases. CDR3 amino acids: CASSLVGEREQFF. The CDR3 DNA follows: TGTGCCAGCAGCTTGGTGGGTGAGCGGGAGCAGTTCTTC.

The sample holds a few counts of this clonotype. This chain joins TRBV6-1 and TRBJ2-2; D is perhaps TRBD2 (6 bases). Germline V gives CDR1 MNHNS, CDR2 SASEGT. There are 15 residues in the CDR3. V dropped 8 bases and J dropped 0 bases, with 13 bases sitting between them. CDR3 in DNA: TGTGCCAGCGGCGGGGAGTTAACGAACACCGGGGAGCTGTTTTTT. Translating it yields CASGGELTNTGELFF.

This clonotype was detected ten times or more. The chain combines TRBV4-3 with TRBJ1-1; D call uncertain. V lost 0 bases and J 8 bases, leaving 16 bases between the germline ends. Germline V lookup: CDR1 LGHNA, CDR2 YSLEER. This CDR3 is built from 15 residues. The CDR3 reads CASSQEMVWPGEAFF. CDR3 coding DNA: TGCGCCAGCAGCCAAGAAATGGTCTGGCCAGGAGAAGCTTTCTTT.

The chain links TRBV11-1 to TRBJ2-3; TRBD2 might be the D (7 bases). This CDR3 is 19 amino acids long. Germline CDR1 reads SGHAT; CDR2 reads FQDESV (reference sequence). Trimming removed 5 bases from V and 2 bases from J, with 26 bases in between. The CDR3 region has the DNA TGTGCCAGCAGCCAGGCCCCTCGCGGGGGCCATACTAACACAGATACGCAGTATTTT. Translation: CASSQAPRGGHTNTDTQYF.

This clonotype has ten or more counts. The chain has TRBV20-1 and TRBJ2-3; the D is unclear. The V and J ends lost 3 bases and 2 bases respectively, with 9 bases between them. The CDR3 is made up of 13 amino acids. CDR1 and CDR2 (germline): DFQATT, SNEGSKA (reference sequence). This chain's CDR3 is CSASSSATDTQYF. CDR3 nucleotides: TGCAGTGCTAGCTCTTCGGCCACAGATACGCAGTATTTT.

This clonotype was counted at least ten times. The chain is built from TRBV3-1 and TRBJ2-5, with 12 bases identical to TRBD1. The CDR3 has 16 residues. CDR1 and CDR2 from the germline V gene are LGHDT and YNNKEL (reference sequence). Losses at the gene ends were 6 bases for V and 7 bases for J; bases not matched to a gene: 12. CDR3 DNA: TGTGCCAGCAGATACAGAGGGACAGGGGGCGGGGGGACCCAGTACTTC. It is translated as CASRYRGTGGGGTQYF.

This sequence joins TRBV5-1 and TRBJ2-7, with D possibly being TRBD1 (5 bases). Germline CDR1 and CDR2: SGHRS and YFSETQ. The germline V and J ends were trimmed by 0 bases and 6 bases, with 13 bases remaining between them. The CDR3 sequence is 14 residues long. DNA of the CDR3: TGCGCCAGCAGCTTGGGACAGCCAAACACCGAGCAGTACTTC. It codes for CASSLGQPNTEQYF. Looking up the rest from reference TRBV5-1 and TRBJ2-7 gives the full variable domain: KAGVTQTPRYLIKTRGQQVTLSCSPISGHRSVSWYQQTPGQGLQFLFEYFSETQRNKGNFPGRFSGRQFSNSRSEMNVSTLELGDSALYLCASSLGQPNTEQYFGPGTRLTVT.

This chain joins TRBV27 and TRBJ2-7; D perhaps matches TRBD1 (6 bases). Trimming pared 8 bases from V and 3 bases from J, leaving 20 bases between. Looked up from germline, CDR1 is MNHEY and CDR2 is SMNVEV (reference sequence). CDR3 length: 15 residues. The CDR3 nucleotides are TGTGCCAGCTCCTTAGGGGGTCGAGGGGGCTACGAGCAGTACTTC. It translates to CASSLGGRGGYEQYF.

This clonotype has just a few counts. This chain links TRBV2 with TRBJ2-1; D may be TRBD1 (5 bases). There are 16 residues in the CDR3. Germline V gene data show CDR1 as SNHLY and CDR2 as FYNNEI. V was shortened by 0 bases and J by 0 bases, with 9 bases between the two germline ends. As DNA, the CDR3 is TGTGCCAGCAGTGAAGCAGACAGCCGCTCCTACAATGAGCAGTTCTTC. It encodes CASSEADSRSYNEQFF.

This clonotype occurred a few times. The J gene is TRBJ1-6, the V gene TRBV7-9; the match to TRBD1 covers 9 bases. Germline V lookup: CDR1 SEHNR, CDR2 FQNEAQ (reference sequence). J was trimmed by 8 bases and V by 5 bases; bases with no gene match: 7. The CDR3 runs to 15 residues. CDR3 in amino acids: CASSARGQGDSPLHF. The CDR3 nucleotides are TGTGCCAGCAGCGCGCGGGGACAGGGAGATTCACCCCTCCACTTT. Full variable domain (outside the CDR3, taken from reference TRBV7-9 and TRBJ1-6): DTGVSQNPRHKITKRGQNVTFRCDPISEHNRLYWYRQTLGQGPEFLTYFQNEAQLEKSRLLSDRFSAERPKGSFSTLEIQRTEQGDSAMYLCASSARGQGDSPLHFGNGTRLTVT.

Points on this clonotype: Possible read error: a much larger clone is one base away. V is TRBV6-1 and J is TRBJ1-2; TRBD1 matches at 7 bases. Germline V gives CDR1 MNHNS, CDR2 SASEGT. The CDR3 runs 14 residues. CDR3 in amino acids: CARRPGQSNYGYTF. DNA for the CDR3: TGTGCCCGCAGGCCGGGACAGAGCAACTATGGCTACACCTTC.

The DNA for the CDR3 is TGCAGTGCAGCCCCGGGCGGGACCTTCACAGATACGCAGTATTTT. Its translation: CSAAPGGTFTDTQYF. V and J are TRBV20-1 and TRBJ2-3; weak D call: TRBD2 (6 bases). The CDR3 runs to 15 residues. V lost 6 bases to trimming and J lost 2 bases, with 18 bases between them. Per germline, CDR1 DFQATT and CDR2 SNEGSKA (reference sequence).

This clonotype appeared many times. The rearrangement links TRBV6-5 to TRBJ1-2; no firm D call. The CDR3 consists of 15 residues. The germline gives CDR1 MNHEY, CDR2 SVGAGI. Trimming removed 0 bases at V and 8 bases at J, with 16 bases between. CDR3 sequence: CASSYSMSTPLGYTF. CDR3 bases: TGTGCCAGCAGTTACTCGATGTCCACACCCTTGGGCTACACCTTC.

This clonotype was recorded many times. V usage is TRBV6-5 and J usage is TRBJ1-6; a possible D gene is TRBD1 (6 bases). From germline, CDR1 is MNHEY and CDR2 SVGAGI. CDR3 length equals 13 residues. V shed 3 bases and J shed 10 bases, with 10 bases lying between them. CDR3 in DNA: TGTGCCAGCAGTTATGGGGGGCACTCACCCCTCCACTTT. Protein product: CASSYGGHSPLHF.

This clonotype was detected ten times or more. The V and J genes are TRBV3-1 and TRBJ2-1; D perhaps matches TRBD1 (5 bases). CDR3 length: 14 residues. Per the germline V gene, CDR1 is LGHDT and CDR2 is YNNKEL (reference sequence). V was cut by 0 bases and J by 6 bases, with 9 bases left in between. In nucleotides, the CDR3 is TGTGCCAGCAGCCAAGATCTAGGGGCCAATGAGCAGTTCTTC. It specifies CASSQDLGANEQFF.

Ten or more counts support this clonotype. This chain joins TRBV6-2 or TRBV6-3 and TRBJ2-2, with TRBD2 matching over 13 bases. CDR1 is MNHEY and CDR2 is SVGEGT in the germline V gene. The CDR3 consists of 18 residues. The trim removed 3 bases at V and 7 bases at J, leaving 11 bases unmatched. The CDR3, as DNA: TGTGCCAGCAGTTATTCGTGGACTAGCGGGAGCCTGGGCGGGGAGCTGTTTTTT. Its translation is CASSYSWTSGSLGGELFF.

In its sample, this clonotype was seen many times. The chain links TRBV20-1 to TRBJ2-5; D is perhaps TRBD1 (6 bases). Trimming removed 5 bases at V and 5 bases at J, with 12 bases between. The V gene's germline CDR1 is DFQATT and CDR2 SNEGSKA (reference sequence). The CDR3 spans 12 residues. The CDR3 is CSALRGFETQYF. CDR3 nucleotide sequence: TGCAGTGCTCTCAGGGGCTTTGAGACCCAGTACTTC.

This clonotype was seen repeatedly, ten times or more. The V gene is TRBV24-1, the J gene TRBJ1-2; D is undetermined. Germline CDR1 reads KGHDR; CDR2 reads SFDVKD. The CDR3 totals 14 residues. Trimming took off 1 base at V and 8 bases at J, with 13 bases between the two ends. The CDR3 region has the DNA TGTGCCACCAGTGATTTCACAGTTGGGCACGGCTACACCTTC. As protein: CATSDFTVGHGYTF.

The rearrangement uses TRBV7-9 and TRBJ2-5; D is unclear. The CDR3 extends over 12 amino acids. V gave up 8 bases and J gave up 2 bases, with 9 bases separating them. Per the germline V gene, CDR1 is SEHNR and CDR2 is FQNEAQ (reference sequence). As DNA, the CDR3 is TGTGCCAGCGGTTACGCTCAAGAGACCCAGTACTTC. This translates into CASGYAQETQYF. Full variable domain (rest looked up from reference TRBV7-9 and TRBJ2-5): DTGVSQNPRHKITKRGQNVTFRCDPISEHNRLYWYRQTLGQGPEFLTYFQNEAQLEKSRLLSDRFSAERPKGSFSTLEIQRTEQGDSAMYLCASGYAQETQYFGPGTRLLVL.

This clonotype has at least ten counts. The chain has TRBV6-5 and TRBJ2-7; no clear D. This CDR3 spans 13 amino acids. Germline V CDR1 and CDR2: MNHEY, SVGAGI. V was trimmed by 2 bases and J by 6 bases, leaving 11 bases between them. The CDR3 loop reads CASSYQLSSEQYF. CDR3 in DNA: TGTGCCAGCAGTTACCAGCTTTCAAGCGAGCAGTACTTC.

This clonotype was detected many times. The chain is built from TRBV15 and TRBJ2-1; D uncertain. CDR1 LNHNV and CDR2 YYDKDF come from the germline V gene (reference sequence). V dropped 0 bases and J dropped 9 bases, with 12 bases sitting between them. This CDR3 spans 14 amino acids. CDR3 amino acids: CATSRESVRSEQFF. DNA of the CDR3: TGTGCCACCAGCAGAGAATCCGTCCGGAGTGAGCAGTTCTTC.

This clonotype has ten or more counts. The chain uses TRBV7-9 and TRBJ2-1; maybe TRBD2 (6 bases). Germline V gene data show CDR1 as SEHNR and CDR2 as FQNEAQ (reference sequence). Trimming left V 4 bases short and J 7 bases short, with 14 bases between. The CDR3 sequence is 14 residues long. As DNA, the CDR3 is TGTGCCAGCAGCTCCGGGGAGGCCTCGAATGAGCAGTTCTTC. This sequence encodes CASSSGEASNEQFF.

The genes are TRBV7-6 and TRBJ2-7; 10 bases agree with TRBD1. The CDR3 contains 15 residues. V lost 5 bases and J lost 4; bases outside the gene matches: 8. CDR1 and CDR2 from the germline V gene are SGHVS and FNYEAQ. The CDR3 is CASSQARTGGYEQYF. CDR3 nucleotide sequence: TGTGCCAGCAGCCAGGCCCGGACAGGGGGTTACGAGCAGTACTTC.

This clonotype was detected a few times. The rearrangement joins TRBV20-1 to TRBJ2-1; 8 bases are a match to TRBD1. V was pared by 5 bases and J by 2 bases, with 14 bases of the junction left unmatched. The CDR3 spans 17 residues. Germline V gene lookup returns CDR1 DFQATT and CDR2 SNEGSKA (reference sequence). CDR3 protein: CSASGTGRKIPYNEQFF. The DNA for the CDR3 is TGCAGTGCTTCCGGGACAGGTCGAAAAATCCCCTACAATGAGCAGTTCTTC.

This clonotype was detected ten times or more. V usage is TRBV7-2 and J usage is TRBJ2-7, with 8 bases fitting TRBD1. V lost 3 bases and J lost 8; bases outside the gene matches: 6. This CDR3 contains 13 residues. CDR1 SGHTA and CDR2 FQGNSA come from the germline V gene. The CDR3 sequence is CASSLGQVYQQYF. CDR3 DNA: TGTGCCAGCAGCTTGGGACAGGTATATCAGCAGTACTTC.